This TCR beta chain originates from a study of shared clonotypes between healthy human individuals. Some clones are missing from TCRdb's copy, which holds only in-frame ones; the method was immunoSEQ multiplex PCR. Of about 2,200,000 clones detected, around 93% appear once; the ten largest clones hold under 2%. The CDR3 loop spans 12 amino acids. V was clipped by 6 bases and J by 5 bases; unmatched bases: 5. CDR1 is SQVTM, CDR2 ANQGSEA, per germline. CD8 cells regarded as naive lacked CD45RO, were positively chosen for CCR7, and omitted terminally differentiated effector memory CD45RA+ cells. All of the donors resided in Nashville, Tennessee, and each was a Caucasian adult. This clone was seen a few times.

This receptor was identified in a man aged 18 to 35 in good health. Some clones in this sample may be carry-over from other donors' samples. Sample: naive CD8+ T cells from PBMCs. The chain employs TRBV29-1 and TRBJ1-1; 8 nucleotides agree with TRBD1. This chain's CDR3 is CSVTGGGTEAFF. The DNA of the CDR3 is TGCAGCGTAACAGGGGGAGGGACTGAAGCTTTCTTT.